The rows below give T cell receptor beta chains drawn from one sample of a study of blood T cell repertoires in COVID-19. Data came from immunoSEQ multiplex PCR; TCRdb stores just in-frame clones and leaves some out. The table shows about 84,000 clones, with about 68% occurring only once. The source material was peripheral blood. All receptors come from a man aged 50-59 years with active or convalescent COVID-19. The CDR3 runs from the conserved cysteine through the conserved F or W. The D gene is left open where the match is weak. Not every row has a clone size; where given, it reads once, few, many or a size class.

D gene: TRBD1; J gene: TRBJ2-2; clone size: few; V gene: TRBV7-9; CDR3 length: 16; CDR3 protein: CASRPIGGQGGRELFF; CDR3 DNA: TGTGCCAGCAGACCCATTGGTGGACAGGGGGGACGGGAGCTGTTTTTT
D gene: TRBD1; J gene: TRBJ1-1; clone size: -; V gene: TRBV30; CDR3 length: 13; CDR3 protein: CAWSVGGDGEAFF; CDR3 DNA: TGTGCCTGGAGTGTAGGGGGCGATGGTGAAGCTTTCTTT
D gene: TRBD1; J gene: TRBJ2-7; clone size: -; V gene: TRBV18; CDR3 length: 13; CDR3 protein: CASSTGAGYEQYF; CDR3 DNA: TGTGCCAGCTCTACAGGGGCGGGCTACGAGCAGTACTTC
D gene: -; J gene: TRBJ1-1; clone size: few; V gene: TRBV5-6; CDR3 length: 16; CDR3 protein: CASSPYRAGEDTEAFF; CDR3 DNA: TGTGCCAGCAGCCCCTATAGGGCGGGAGAAGACACTGAAGCTTTCTTT
D gene: -; J gene: TRBJ2-1; clone size: few; V gene: TRBV9; CDR3 length: 16; CDR3 protein: CASSVEPDIGYNEQFF; CDR3 DNA: TGTGCCAGCAGCGTAGAGCCGGACATTGGGTACAATGAGCAGTTCTTC
D gene: TRBD1; J gene: TRBJ2-7; clone size: -; V gene: TRBV6-2/TRBV6-3; CDR3 length: 16; CDR3 protein: CASSYPGTVRAGEQYF; CDR3 DNA: TGTGCCAGCAGTTACCCTGGGACAGTCCGGGCTGGCGAGCAGTACTTC
D gene: TRBD1; J gene: TRBJ1-2; clone size: few; V gene: TRBV25-1; CDR3 length: 15; CDR3 protein: CASSVETGDSYGYTF; CDR3 DNA: TGTGCCAGCAGTGTTGAGACAGGGGATTCCTATGGCTACACCTTC
D gene: -; J gene: TRBJ1-2; clone size: -; V gene: TRBV20-1; CDR3 length: 11; CDR3 protein: CSASRVDGYTF; CDR3 DNA: TGCAGTGCTAGCAGGGTAGATGGCTACACCTTC
D gene: -; J gene: TRBJ1-6; clone size: -; V gene: TRBV5-6; CDR3 length: 16; CDR3 protein: CASSATRLTLNSPLHF; CDR3 DNA: TGTGCCAGCAGCGCCACCCGACTGACCCTCAATTCACCCCTCCACTTT
D gene: -; J gene: TRBJ1-1; clone size: -; V gene: TRBV27; CDR3 length: 14; CDR3 protein: CASSFWGGNTEAFF; CDR3 DNA: TGTGCCAGCAGTTTTTGGGGAGGTAACACTGAAGCTTTCTTT
D gene: TRBD1; J gene: TRBJ2-3; clone size: once; V gene: TRBV9; CDR3 length: 16; CDR3 protein: CASSIRTGGIVDTQYF; CDR3 DNA: TGTGCCAGCAGCATAAGGACAGGGGGGATAGTAGATACGCAGTATTTT
D gene: TRBD2; J gene: TRBJ2-7; clone size: -; V gene: TRBV9; CDR3 length: 13; CDR3 protein: CASSVGRGNEQYF; CDR3 DNA: TGTGCCAGCAGCGTAGGGCGGGGGAACGAGCAGTACTTC
D gene: TRBD1; J gene: TRBJ2-3; clone size: -; V gene: TRBV2; CDR3 length: 15; CDR3 protein: CASRQAGGPTDTQYF; CDR3 DNA: TGTGCCAGCAGGCAAGCAGGGGGTCCCACAGATACGCAGTATTTT
D gene: TRBD1; J gene: TRBJ2-5; clone size: -; V gene: TRBV7-7; CDR3 length: 16; CDR3 protein: CASSLTGTGGGETQYF; CDR3 DNA: TGTGCCAGCAGCCTAACCGGGACAGGAGGGGGAGAGACCCAGTACTTC
D gene: -; J gene: TRBJ1-5; clone size: medium-sized; V gene: TRBV15; CDR3 length: 14; CDR3 protein: CATSPAGQNQPQHF; CDR3 DNA: TGTGCCACCAGCCCGGCAGGTCAAAATCAGCCCCAGCATTTT
D gene: TRBD1; J gene: TRBJ1-1; clone size: -; V gene: TRBV5-1; CDR3 length: 17; CDR3 protein: CASSLMGQGPMNTEAFF; CDR3 DNA: TGCGCCAGCAGCTTGATGGGACAGGGGCCCATGAACACTGAAGCTTTCTTT
D gene: TRBD1; J gene: TRBJ2-3; clone size: few; V gene: TRBV19; CDR3 length: 18; CDR3 protein: CASSISSGQGANTDTQYF; CDR3 DNA: TGTGCCAGTAGTATATCATCCGGCCAGGGGGCTAACACAGATACGCAGTATTTT
D gene: -; J gene: TRBJ1-3; clone size: -; V gene: TRBV6-5; CDR3 length: 16; CDR3 protein: CASSYSGWNSGNTIYF; CDR3 DNA: TGTGCCAGCAGTTACTCGGGTTGGAACAGCGGAAACACCATATATTTT
D gene: TRBD1; J gene: TRBJ2-7; clone size: -; V gene: TRBV18; CDR3 length: 14; CDR3 protein: CASSPGQGYNEQYF; CDR3 DNA: TGTGCCAGCTCACCGGGACAGGGGTACAACGAGCAGTACTTC
D gene: TRBD1; J gene: TRBJ2-3; clone size: -; V gene: TRBV6-5; CDR3 length: 14; CDR3 protein: CASRPGQTVDTQYF; CDR3 DNA: TGTGCCAGCAGGCCGGGACAGACTGTGGATACGCAGTATTTT
D gene: -; J gene: TRBJ2-1; clone size: -; V gene: TRBV7-3; CDR3 length: 10; CDR3 protein: CASSTPEQFF; CDR3 DNA: TGTGCCAGCAGCACTCCCGAGCAGTTCTTC
D gene: TRBD1; J gene: TRBJ1-4; clone size: -; V gene: TRBV10-3; CDR3 length: 14; CDR3 protein: CAISQDRAAEKLFF; CDR3 DNA: TGTGCCATCAGCCAGGACAGGGCCGCGGAAAAACTGTTTTTT
D gene: TRBD2; J gene: TRBJ2-3; clone size: few; V gene: TRBV2; CDR3 length: 14; CDR3 protein: CASRLASGKNTQYF; CDR3 DNA: TGTGCCAGCAGGTTGGCTAGCGGGAAGAATACGCAGTATTTT
D gene: -; J gene: TRBJ1-1; clone size: -; V gene: TRBV30; CDR3 length: 13; CDR3 protein: CAWRDTGHTEAFF; CDR3 DNA: TGTGCCTGGAGGGATACAGGGCACACTGAAGCTTTCTTT
D gene: TRBD2; J gene: TRBJ2-5; clone size: many; V gene: TRBV9; CDR3 length: 17; CDR3 protein: CASSVGSLAGGVETQYF; CDR3 DNA: TGTGCCAGCAGCGTAGGGTCTCTAGCGGGGGGAGTGGAGACCCAGTACTTC
D gene: -; J gene: TRBJ2-1; clone size: -; V gene: TRBV7-9; CDR3 length: 13; CDR3 protein: CASSLAAENEQFF; CDR3 DNA: TGTGCCAGCAGCTTAGCCGCTGAGAATGAGCAGTTCTTC
D gene: -; J gene: TRBJ2-7; clone size: -; V gene: TRBV3-1/TRBV3-2; CDR3 length: 14; CDR3 protein: CASSHRGLHYEQYF; CDR3 DNA: TGTGCCAGCAGCCACCGTGGACTACACTACGAGCAGTACTTC
D gene: -; J gene: TRBJ2-1; clone size: -; V gene: TRBV7-6; CDR3 length: 17; CDR3 protein: CASSLASGSSLRDEQFF; CDR3 DNA: TGTGCCAGCAGCTTAGCTTCGGGGAGCTCTTTAAGGGATGAGCAGTTCTTC
D gene: TRBD2; J gene: TRBJ2-7; clone size: medium-sized; V gene: TRBV19; CDR3 length: 15; CDR3 protein: CASSIAQRGGNEQYF; CDR3 DNA: TGTGCCAGTAGTATAGCGCAGCGGGGGGGTAACGAGCAGTACTTC
D gene: -; J gene: TRBJ2-1; clone size: few; V gene: TRBV5-1; CDR3 length: 15; CDR3 protein: CASSLGGGPYNEQFF; CDR3 DNA: TGCGCCAGCAGCTTGGGTGGGGGCCCATACAATGAGCAGTTCTTC
D gene: -; J gene: TRBJ1-5; clone size: -; V gene: TRBV5-6; CDR3 length: 15; CDR3 protein: CASSPLGGNNQPQHF; CDR3 DNA: TGTGCCAGCAGCCCCCTCGGAGGGAACAATCAGCCCCAGCATTTT
D gene: -; J gene: TRBJ1-5; clone size: -; V gene: TRBV27; CDR3 length: 14; CDR3 protein: CASSPGGNNQPQHF; CDR3 DNA: TGTGCCAGCAGCCCGGGGGGGAACAATCAGCCCCAGCATTTT
D gene: -; J gene: TRBJ1-5; clone size: -; V gene: TRBV5-1; CDR3 length: 13; CDR3 protein: CASSLDPDQPQHF; CDR3 DNA: TGCGCCAGCAGCTTGGACCCGGATCAGCCCCAGCATTTT
D gene: -; J gene: TRBJ1-5; clone size: -; V gene: TRBV24-1; CDR3 length: 13; CDR3 protein: CATSVGANQPQHF; CDR3 DNA: TGTGCCACCAGTGTGGGGGCGAATCAGCCCCAGCATTTT
D gene: -; J gene: TRBJ2-7; clone size: -; V gene: TRBV21-1; CDR3 length: 17; CDR3 protein: CASSKVWGRSTFYEQYF; CDR3 DNA: TGTGCCAGCAGCAAAGTATGGGGCCGCAGCACCTTCTACGAGCAGTACTTC
D gene: TRBD1; J gene: TRBJ1-2; clone size: few; V gene: TRBV6-1; CDR3 length: 15; CDR3 protein: CASSEPGQGNYGYTF; CDR3 DNA: TGTGCCAGCAGTGAGCCGGGACAGGGAAACTATGGCTACACCTTC
D gene: TRBD1; J gene: TRBJ2-3; clone size: -; V gene: TRBV7-9; CDR3 length: 13; CDR3 protein: CASSLETGDTQYF; CDR3 DNA: TGTGCCAGCAGCTTAGAGACAGGGGATACGCAGTATTTT
D gene: -; J gene: TRBJ2-5; clone size: -; V gene: TRBV9; CDR3 length: 13; CDR3 protein: CASSAARGETQYF; CDR3 DNA: TGTGCCAGCAGCGCGGCTAGGGGAGAGACCCAGTACTTC
D gene: -; J gene: TRBJ1-6; clone size: -; V gene: TRBV5-4; CDR3 length: 16; CDR3 protein: CASSLEPSSYNSPLHF; CDR3 DNA: TGTGCCAGCAGCTTGGAGCCTAGCTCCTATAATTCACCCCTCCACTTT
D gene: TRBD1; J gene: TRBJ1-1; clone size: -; V gene: TRBV6-5; CDR3 length: 14; CDR3 protein: CASSLGQGHTEAFF; CDR3 DNA: TGTGCCAGCAGTTTGGGACAGGGGCACACTGAAGCTTTCTTT
D gene: TRBD2; J gene: TRBJ2-3; clone size: -; V gene: TRBV7-9; CDR3 length: 17; CDR3 protein: CASSPSTLAGGTDTQYF; CDR3 DNA: TGTGCCAGCAGCCCGTCAACTCTAGCGGGGGGCACAGATACGCAGTATTTT
D gene: TRBD2; J gene: TRBJ2-1; clone size: -; V gene: TRBV29-1; CDR3 length: 13; CDR3 protein: CSAQGSSGGPQFF; CDR3 DNA: TGCAGCGCCCAGGGGTCTAGCGGGGGGCCGCAGTTCTTC
D gene: TRBD1; J gene: TRBJ2-3; clone size: -; V gene: TRBV7-3; CDR3 length: 15; CDR3 protein: CASSLDRGRSDTQYF; CDR3 DNA: TGTGCCAGCAGCTTGGACAGGGGGCGCTCAGATACGCAGTATTTT
D gene: TRBD2; J gene: TRBJ2-7; clone size: -; V gene: TRBV27; CDR3 length: 15; CDR3 protein: CASQGRGGTTYEQYF; CDR3 DNA: TGTGCCAGTCAAGGTCGCGGGGGGACTACCTACGAGCAGTACTTC
D gene: -; J gene: TRBJ1-1; clone size: -; V gene: TRBV5-5; CDR3 length: 14; CDR3 protein: CASSLVSVNTEAFF; CDR3 DNA: TGTGCCAGCAGCTTGGTTAGCGTGAACACTGAAGCTTTCTTT
D gene: TRBD1; J gene: TRBJ2-7; clone size: -; V gene: TRBV5-1; CDR3 length: 19; CDR3 protein: CASSFRDRVIVDPSYEQYF; CDR3 DNA: TGCGCCAGCAGCTTCCGGGACAGGGTCATAGTCGACCCTTCCTACGAGCAGTACTTC
D gene: -; J gene: TRBJ1-3; clone size: -; V gene: TRBV5-1; CDR3 length: 14; CDR3 protein: CASMRQSTGNTIYF; CDR3 DNA: TGCGCCAGCATGCGGCAGTCTACTGGAAACACCATATATTTT
D gene: -; J gene: TRBJ2-7; clone size: many; V gene: TRBV6-1; CDR3 length: 15; CDR3 protein: CASSEGSVRTYEQYF; CDR3 DNA: TGTGCCAGCAGTGAAGGGTCAGTTCGGACTTACGAGCAGTACTTC
D gene: TRBD1; J gene: TRBJ2-2; clone size: -; V gene: TRBV11-3; CDR3 length: 15; CDR3 protein: CASSSDRANTGELFF; CDR3 DNA: TGTGCCAGCAGCTCCGACAGGGCGAACACCGGGGAGCTGTTTTTT
D gene: TRBD2; J gene: TRBJ2-3; clone size: -; V gene: TRBV9; CDR3 length: 16; CDR3 protein: CASSELAGVSTDTQYF; CDR3 DNA: TGTGCCAGCAGCGAACTAGCGGGGGTGTCCACAGATACGCAGTATTTT
D gene: TRBD2; J gene: TRBJ2-3; clone size: -; V gene: TRBV4-1; CDR3 length: 16; CDR3 protein: CASSQEGLAGADTQYF; CDR3 DNA: TGCGCCAGCAGCCAAGAGGGACTAGCGGGAGCAGATACGCAGTATTTT
D gene: -; J gene: TRBJ1-6; clone size: -; V gene: TRBV10-3; CDR3 length: 13; CDR3 protein: CATMERPNSPLHF; CDR3 DNA: TGTGCCACCATGGAGAGGCCTAATTCACCCCTCCACTTT
D gene: -; J gene: TRBJ2-1; clone size: -; V gene: TRBV19; CDR3 length: 15; CDR3 protein: CASSIVGVRFNEQFF; CDR3 DNA: TGTGCCAGTAGTATAGTCGGGGTCCGGTTCAATGAGCAGTTCTTC
D gene: -; J gene: TRBJ1-4; clone size: -; V gene: TRBV4-1; CDR3 length: 13; CDR3 protein: CASSQALEEKLFF; CDR3 DNA: TGCGCCAGCAGCCAAGCTTTGGAGGAAAAACTGTTTTTT
D gene: -; J gene: TRBJ2-5; clone size: -; V gene: TRBV7-6; CDR3 length: 13; CDR3 protein: CASSLNSGETQYF; CDR3 DNA: TGTGCCAGCAGCTTAAACAGTGGAGAGACCCAGTACTTC
D gene: TRBD1; J gene: TRBJ2-7; clone size: -; V gene: TRBV11-2; CDR3 length: 13; CDR3 protein: CASRGDSSYEQYF; CDR3 DNA: TGTGCCAGCAGGGGGGACAGTTCCTACGAGCAGTACTTC
D gene: -; J gene: TRBJ2-3; clone size: once; V gene: TRBV7-8; CDR3 length: 13; CDR3 protein: CASSLGRGDTQYF; CDR3 DNA: TGTGCCAGCAGCTTAGGAAGGGGGGATACGCAGTATTTT